This is a list of T cell receptor beta chains from one sample in a study of blood T cell repertoires in COVID-19. Libraries were prepared by immunoSEQ multiplex PCR; TCRdb keeps only in-frame clonotypes and omits some of them. The top ten clones hold roughly 11% of a sample with roughly 200,000 clones, 70% to 90% of them seen once. What was sequenced was peripheral blood. All receptors derive from a human donor with active or convalescent COVID-19. The donor label of this sample is uncertain. Both conserved end residues are part of each CDR3. A D gene is named only where the DNA matches it firmly. The listing skips clone size in some rows; elsewhere it reads once, few, many or a size class.

D gene,J gene,V gene,clone size,CDR3 DNA,CDR3 protein
.,TRBJ1-5,TRBV28,.,TGTGCCAGCAGTTTTCCAGGGGATCAGCCCCAGCATTTT,CASSFPGDQPQHF
TRBD1,TRBJ1-1,TRBV7-9,.,TGTGCCAGCAGCTGGGGACAGGGCCTCGCTGAAGCTTTCTTT,CASSWGQGLAEAFF
TRBD1,TRBJ2-2,TRBV7-3,.,TGTGCCAGCAGCTTATTACCCAAGAGGACAGGGACGAACACCGGGGAGCTGTTTTTT,CASSLLPKRTGTNTGELFF
.,TRBJ2-7,TRBV6-1,.,TGTGCCAGCAGTGAAGCGCCCGGTCCCTACTACGAGCAGTACTTC,CASSEAPGPYYEQYF
.,TRBJ2-7,TRBV19,.,TGTGCCAGTAGTATACAGACGGAGTACGAGCAGTACTTC,CASSIQTEYEQYF
.,TRBJ2-3,TRBV30,once,TGTGCCTGGGTTAGGGGACCACAGGGAGATACGCAGTATTTT,CAWVRGPQGDTQYF
TRBD2,TRBJ2-3,TRBV11-3,.,TGTGCCAGCACCCCGCGGGAGGGGAGGGACACAGATACGCAGTATTTT,CASTPREGRDTDTQYF
.,TRBJ2-1,TRBV29-1,.,TGCAGCGTTGTTGGGCGGGCTTTCTACAATGAGCAGTTCTTC,CSVVGRAFYNEQFF
TRBD1,TRBJ1-3,TRBV4-1,.,TGCGCCAGCAGCCAAGGGACAGGTGGAAACACCATATATTTT,CASSQGTGGNTIYF
TRBD1,TRBJ2-2,TRBV10-3,.,TGTGCCACCCGGACAGGGGGCACCGGGGAGCTGTTTTTT,CATRTGGTGELFF
TRBD2,TRBJ2-2,TRBV2,.,TGTGCCAGCAGAACCAAGCGGGGGGGCCACGGCGGGGAGCTGTTTTTT,CASRTKRGGHGGELFF
.,TRBJ1-2,TRBV19,.,TGTGCCAGTCGACAGCAGTTTAACTATGGCTACACCTTC,CASRQQFNYGYTF
TRBD2,TRBJ2-2,TRBV11-2,.,TGTGCCAGCAGCATTCGGGAGGGCCCCACCGGGGAGCTGTTTTTT,CASSIREGPTGELFF
TRBD2,TRBJ2-1,TRBV28,few,TGTGCCAGCACTAGAGCGGGGGGCTATTACAATGAGCAGTTCTTC,CASTRAGGYYNEQFF
TRBD1,TRBJ1-2,TRBV6-5,.,TGTGCCAGCCACCACCTCCAGGGGGACTATGGCTACACCTTC,CASHHLQGDYGYTF
.,TRBJ2-7,TRBV18,.,TGTGCCAGCTCACCGGGCACGTCAGGTACCTACGAGCAGTACTTC,CASSPGTSGTYEQYF
TRBD1,TRBJ1-3,TRBV27,.,TGTGCCAGCAGTCCCGGGACAGGTTTCACCATATATTTT,CASSPGTGFTIYF
TRBD1,TRBJ2-3,TRBV25-1,.,TGTGCCAGCAGTACTCGGGACAGGGGGAAAGATACGCAGTATTTT,CASSTRDRGKDTQYF
TRBD2,TRBJ2-4,TRBV6-4,.,TGTGCCAGCAGTAAAATCCCGGGAGGGTCAACTCAGTACTTC,CASSKIPGGSTQYF
TRBD2,TRBJ2-2,TRBV5-6,.,TGTGCCAGCAGCTGGGGGGGTTCGAACACCGGGGAGCTGTTTTTT,CASSWGGSNTGELFF
.,TRBJ2-7,TRBV30,.,TGTGCCTGGAGTGTACTCGGGGAGCAGTACTTC,CAWSVLGEQYF
TRBD2,TRBJ2-1,TRBV19,.,TGTGCCAGTAGGACCAGCGGGAGGGCCTCCTACAATGAGCAGTTCTTC,CASRTSGRASYNEQFF
TRBD1,TRBJ1-5,TRBV28,.,TGTGCCAGCAGTTTTTCAGGGGGTCGCCAGCCCCAGCATTTT,CASSFSGGRQPQHF
.,TRBJ1-6,TRBV2,once,TGTGCCAGCAAGCGGGGGATAGGGGATGGGGCCCTCCACTTT,CASKRGIGDGALHF
.,TRBJ2-7,TRBV23-1,.,TGCGCCAGCAGTCATTCTCGGGATAGCCCTCCGGGTGACGAGCAGTACTTC,CASSHSRDSPPGDEQYF
TRBD2,TRBJ2-5,TRBV5-4,.,TGTGCCAGCAGCCGGGGACTAGCGGGGGACGGTTACCAAGAGACCCAGTACTTC,CASSRGLAGDGYQETQYF
.,TRBJ1-1,TRBV6-7,.,TGTGCCAGCAGTTACTCACCCTCGAGGGGCGGGGCTGAAGCTTTCTTT,CASSYSPSRGGAEAFF
.,TRBJ1-1,TRBV2,.,TGTGCCAGCAGTTCATTATTGGGCGTTACTGAAGCTTTCTTT,CASSSLLGVTEAFF
.,TRBJ1-2,TRBV5-1,.,TGCGCCAGCAGCTCTCGGACAGACAACTATGGCTACACCTTC,CASSSRTDNYGYTF
.,TRBJ1-6,TRBV30,.,TGTGCCTGGAGTGTACGTCGATCGGCAGGACTGAGCTCCTATAATTCACCCCTCCACTTT,CAWSVRRSAGLSSYNSPLHF
.,TRBJ2-3,TRBV5-3,once,TGTGCCAGAAGCCCCTCATCGGGTACGCAGTATTTT,CARSPSSGTQYF
TRBD1,TRBJ1-4,TRBV5-1,.,TGCGCCAGCAGCCTGGATGGGGACAGAGGTGAAAAACTGTTTTTT,CASSLDGDRGEKLFF
.,TRBJ1-4,TRBV5-6,.,TGTGCCAGCAGCTTGGTCGGGCCCGGAGGGGAAAAACTGTTTTTT,CASSLVGPGGEKLFF
TRBD2,TRBJ2-1,TRBV7-8,once,TGTGCCAGCAGCACGGCACTAGCGGGAGGGAATAATGAGCAGTTCTTC,CASSTALAGGNNEQFF
.,TRBJ1-5,TRBV3-1/TRBV3-2,.,TGTGCCAGCAGCCAAGATCGGGGTCAGCCCCAGCATTTT,CASSQDRGQPQHF
.,TRBJ2-1,TRBV7-3,.,TGTGCCAGCAGCCAGGACAGAAACAATGAGCAGTTCTTC,CASSQDRNNEQFF
.,TRBJ2-1,TRBV5-4,.,TGTGCCAGCAGCTCCCAATTTGGCAGCTCCTACAATGAGCAGTTCTTC,CASSSQFGSSYNEQFF
.,TRBJ1-6,TRBV2,.,TGTGCCAGCAGAACGACAGTTTCACCCCTCCACTTT,CASRTTVSPLHF
.,TRBJ2-3,TRBV5-1,.,TGCGCCAGCAGCCTTCAAGAGACAGATACGCAGTATTTT,CASSLQETDTQYF
TRBD2,TRBJ2-3,TRBV7-9,.,TGTGCCAGCAGCTCTAGCGGCTCAGATACGCAGTATTTT,CASSSSGSDTQYF
.,TRBJ2-7,TRBV6-5,.,.,CASSSSGGYYEQYF
TRBD1,TRBJ2-5,TRBV11-1,.,TGTGCCAGCAGCTTACAGGACAGGGTACGGGAGACCCAGTACTTC,CASSLQDRVRETQYF
.,TRBJ2-5,TRBV5-1,.,TGCGCCAGCAGCTTGGACTCCAAACAAGAGACCCAGTACTTC,CASSLDSKQETQYF
.,TRBJ1-5,TRBV3-1/TRBV3-2,.,TGTGCCAGCAGCGACAGAAATCAGCCCCAGCATTTT,CASSDRNQPQHF
TRBD2,TRBJ2-3,TRBV20-1,.,TGCAGTGCTAGTAGCGGCACTAGCGGGGGGTTCACAGATACGCAGTATTTT,CSASSGTSGGFTDTQYF
.,TRBJ2-1,TRBV11-2,once,TGTGCCAGCAGGCCCGGTGGGGGGGCCCATGAGCAGTTCTTC,CASRPGGGAHEQFF
.,TRBJ1-3,TRBV5-1,.,TGCGCCAGTCGAGACAGCTCTGGAAACACCATATATTTT,CASRDSSGNTIYF
TRBD1,TRBJ1-5,TRBV7-6,.,TGTGCCAGCAGCGCCAACAGGGGGAATCAGCCCCAGCATTTT,CASSANRGNQPQHF
TRBD1,TRBJ2-3,TRBV6-4,few,TGTGCCAGCAGACCAAGAACAGGGGCAGATACGCAGTATTTT,CASRPRTGADTQYF
TRBD1,TRBJ1-2,TRBV13,.,TGTGCCAGCAGCTTAGGGACCGGGACAGGGGATCCCAACACCTTC,CASSLGTGTGDPNTF
.,TRBJ1-2,TRBV19,.,TGTGCCAGTAGTGCTCGATCACAAGGGGGCTATGGCTACACCTTC,CASSARSQGGYGYTF